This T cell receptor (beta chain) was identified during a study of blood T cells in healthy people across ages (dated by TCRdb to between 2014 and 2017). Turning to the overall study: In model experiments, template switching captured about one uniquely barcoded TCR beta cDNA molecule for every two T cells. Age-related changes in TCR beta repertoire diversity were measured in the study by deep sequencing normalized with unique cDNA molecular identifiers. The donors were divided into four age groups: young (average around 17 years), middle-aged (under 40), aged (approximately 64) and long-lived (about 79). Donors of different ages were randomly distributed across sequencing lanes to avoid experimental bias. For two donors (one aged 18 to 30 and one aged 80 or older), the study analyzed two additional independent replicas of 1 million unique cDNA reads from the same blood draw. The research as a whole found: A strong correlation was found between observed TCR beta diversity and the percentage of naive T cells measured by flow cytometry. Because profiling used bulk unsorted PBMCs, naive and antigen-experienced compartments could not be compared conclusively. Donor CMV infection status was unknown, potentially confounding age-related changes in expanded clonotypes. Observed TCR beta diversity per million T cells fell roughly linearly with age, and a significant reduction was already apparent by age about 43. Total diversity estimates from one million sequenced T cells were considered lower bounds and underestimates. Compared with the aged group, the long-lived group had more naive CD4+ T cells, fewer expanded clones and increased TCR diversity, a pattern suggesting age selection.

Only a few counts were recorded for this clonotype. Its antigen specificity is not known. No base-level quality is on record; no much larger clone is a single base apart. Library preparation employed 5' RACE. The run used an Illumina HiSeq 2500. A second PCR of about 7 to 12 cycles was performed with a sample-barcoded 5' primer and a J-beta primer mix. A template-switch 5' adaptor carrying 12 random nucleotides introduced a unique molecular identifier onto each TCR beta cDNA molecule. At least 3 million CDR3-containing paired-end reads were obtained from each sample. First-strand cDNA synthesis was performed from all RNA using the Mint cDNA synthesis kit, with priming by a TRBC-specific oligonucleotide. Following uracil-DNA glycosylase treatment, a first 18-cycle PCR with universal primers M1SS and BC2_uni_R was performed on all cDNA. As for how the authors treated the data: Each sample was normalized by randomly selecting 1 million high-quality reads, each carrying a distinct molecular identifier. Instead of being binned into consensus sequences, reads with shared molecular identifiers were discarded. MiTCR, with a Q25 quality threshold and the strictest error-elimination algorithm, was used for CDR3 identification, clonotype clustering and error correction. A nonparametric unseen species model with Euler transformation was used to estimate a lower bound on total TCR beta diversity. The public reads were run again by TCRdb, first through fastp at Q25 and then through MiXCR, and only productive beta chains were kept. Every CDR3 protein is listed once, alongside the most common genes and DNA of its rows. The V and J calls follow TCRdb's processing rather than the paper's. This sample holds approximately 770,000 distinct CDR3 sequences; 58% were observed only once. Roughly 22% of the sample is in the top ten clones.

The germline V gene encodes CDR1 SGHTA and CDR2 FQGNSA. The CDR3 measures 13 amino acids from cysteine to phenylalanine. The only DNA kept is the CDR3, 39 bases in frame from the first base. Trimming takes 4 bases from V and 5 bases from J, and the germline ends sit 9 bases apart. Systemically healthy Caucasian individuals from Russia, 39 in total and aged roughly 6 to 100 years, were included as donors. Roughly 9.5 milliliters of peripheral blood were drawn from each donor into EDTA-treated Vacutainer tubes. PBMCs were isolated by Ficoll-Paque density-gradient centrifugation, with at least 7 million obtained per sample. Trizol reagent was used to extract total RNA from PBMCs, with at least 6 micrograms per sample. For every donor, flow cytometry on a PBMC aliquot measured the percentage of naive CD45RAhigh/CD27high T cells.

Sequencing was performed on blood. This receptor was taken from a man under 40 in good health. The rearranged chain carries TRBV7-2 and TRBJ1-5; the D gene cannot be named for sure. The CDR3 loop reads CASSSQNDQPQHF. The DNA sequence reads TGTGCCAGCAGCTCGCAGAATGATCAGCCCCAGCATTTT.